This T cell receptor beta chain was identified in a study of shared clonotypes between healthy human individuals. Broader study findings: An anticipated effect of sequencing depth on clonotype sharing among donors was recognized.

Germline CDR1 is MNHEY and CDR2 is SMNVEV (reference sequence). Trimming took off 0 bases at V and 0 bases at J, with 12 bases between the two ends. The CDR3 length is 17 residues. In the CD4+ fraction, cells were divided into CD45RA+ naive and CD45RA-negative memory subsets. The test was conducted at deep level. TCRdb's table, derived via immunoSEQ multiplex PCR, lists solely in-frame clones and lacks some. This sample has over a million clones, with about 96% found just once. As regards this clone: Its antigen is unidentified.

The gene calls are TRBV27 and TRBJ2-1; D gene uncertain. Sequences were obtained from naive CD4+ T cells sorted from blood. Noted subset: CD45RA+ positively selected. The sequence was obtained from a man aged 30-40 years in good health. As DNA, the CDR3 is TGTGCCAGCAGTTTATCCCGGGTTTTTTCCTCCTACAATGAGCAGTTCTTC. Protein product: CASSLSRVFSSYNEQFF.